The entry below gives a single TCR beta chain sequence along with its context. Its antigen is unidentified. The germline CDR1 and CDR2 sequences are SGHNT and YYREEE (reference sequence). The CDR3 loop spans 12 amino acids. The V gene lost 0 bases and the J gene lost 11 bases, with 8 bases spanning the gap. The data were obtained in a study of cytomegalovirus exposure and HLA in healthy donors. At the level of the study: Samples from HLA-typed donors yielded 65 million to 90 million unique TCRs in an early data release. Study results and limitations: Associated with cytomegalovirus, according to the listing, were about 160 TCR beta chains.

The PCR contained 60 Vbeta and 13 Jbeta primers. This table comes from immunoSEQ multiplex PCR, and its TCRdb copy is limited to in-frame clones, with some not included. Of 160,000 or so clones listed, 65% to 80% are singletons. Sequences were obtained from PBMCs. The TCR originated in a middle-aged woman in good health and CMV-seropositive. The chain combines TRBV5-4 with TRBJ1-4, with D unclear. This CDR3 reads CASSLDRGKLFF. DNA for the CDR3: TGTGCCAGCAGCTTGGACAGAGGGAAACTGTTTTTT.